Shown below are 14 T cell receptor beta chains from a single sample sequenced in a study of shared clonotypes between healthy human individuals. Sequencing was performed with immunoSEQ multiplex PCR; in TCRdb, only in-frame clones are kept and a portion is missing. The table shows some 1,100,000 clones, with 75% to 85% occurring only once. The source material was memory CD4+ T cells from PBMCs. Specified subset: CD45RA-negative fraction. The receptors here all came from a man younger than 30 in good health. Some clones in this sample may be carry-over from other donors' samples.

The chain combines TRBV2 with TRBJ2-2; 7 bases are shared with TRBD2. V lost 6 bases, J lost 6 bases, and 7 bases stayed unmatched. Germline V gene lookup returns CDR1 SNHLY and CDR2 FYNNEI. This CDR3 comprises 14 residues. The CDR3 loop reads CASRGGRLAGELFF. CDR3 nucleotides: TGTGCCAGCAGGGGAGGGCGTCTGGCCGGGGAGCTGTTTTTT.

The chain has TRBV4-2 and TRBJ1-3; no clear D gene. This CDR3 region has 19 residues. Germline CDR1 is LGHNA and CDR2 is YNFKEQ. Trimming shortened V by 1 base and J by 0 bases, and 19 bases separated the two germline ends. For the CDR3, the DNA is TGTGCCAGCAGCCAAGTATTTAAGTTCGCCGGGAGCTCTGGAAACACCATATATTTT. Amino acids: CASSQVFKFAGSSGNTIYF.

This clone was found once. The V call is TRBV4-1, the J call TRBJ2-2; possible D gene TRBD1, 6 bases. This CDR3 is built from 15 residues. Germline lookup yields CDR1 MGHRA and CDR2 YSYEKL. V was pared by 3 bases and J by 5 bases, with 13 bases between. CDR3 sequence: CASSQGRQETGELFF. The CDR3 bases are TGCGCCAGCAGCCAGGGACGACAGGAAACCGGGGAGCTGTTTTTT.

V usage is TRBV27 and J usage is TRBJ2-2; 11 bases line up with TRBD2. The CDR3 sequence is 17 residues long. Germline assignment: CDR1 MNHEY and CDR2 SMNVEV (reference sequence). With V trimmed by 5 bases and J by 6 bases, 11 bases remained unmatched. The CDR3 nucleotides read TGTGCCAGCAGTCCGACCACTAGCGGGAGAGTTGCCGGGGAGCTGTTTTTT. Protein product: CASSPTTSGRVAGELFF.

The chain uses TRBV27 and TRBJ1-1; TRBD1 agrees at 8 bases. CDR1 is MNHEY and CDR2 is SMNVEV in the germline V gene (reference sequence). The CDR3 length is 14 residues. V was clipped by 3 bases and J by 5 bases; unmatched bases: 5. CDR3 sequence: CASSFYRGETEAFF. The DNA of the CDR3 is TGTGCCAGCAGTTTTTACAGGGGGGAGACTGAAGCTTTCTTT.

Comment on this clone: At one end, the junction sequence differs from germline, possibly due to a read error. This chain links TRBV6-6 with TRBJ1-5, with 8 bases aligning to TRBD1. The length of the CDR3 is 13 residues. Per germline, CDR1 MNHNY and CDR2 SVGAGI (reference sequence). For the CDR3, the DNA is TGTGCCAGCAGTTACTCTAAGGACAGGGACAAAAATTTT. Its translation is CASSYSKDRDKNF.

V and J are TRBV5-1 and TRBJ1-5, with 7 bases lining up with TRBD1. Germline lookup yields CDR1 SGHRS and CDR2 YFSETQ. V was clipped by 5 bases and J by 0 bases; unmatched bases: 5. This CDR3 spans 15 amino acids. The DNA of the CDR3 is TGCGCCAGCAGGATGACAGGGAATAGCAATCAGCCCCAGCATTTT. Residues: CASRMTGNSNQPQHF.

CDR3 nucleotide sequence: TGCAGTGCTCAGGGGGCCGATGAGCAGTTCTTC. It is translated as CSAQGADEQFF. The chain uses TRBV20-1 and TRBJ2-1; TRBD1 matches 8 bases. CDR1 and CDR2 from the germline V gene are DFQATT and SNEGSKA (reference sequence). The CDR3 is made up of 11 amino acids. Germline trimming cut 5 bases from V and 8 bases from J; bases unmatched to any gene: 2.

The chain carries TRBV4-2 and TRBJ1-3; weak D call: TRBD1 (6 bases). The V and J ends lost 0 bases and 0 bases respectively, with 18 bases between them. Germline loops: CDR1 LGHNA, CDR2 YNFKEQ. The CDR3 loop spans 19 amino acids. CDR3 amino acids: CASSQDRGGAGSSGNTIYF. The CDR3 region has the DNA TGTGCCAGCAGCCAAGATCGGGGGGGGGCAGGGTCCTCTGGAAACACCATATATTTT.

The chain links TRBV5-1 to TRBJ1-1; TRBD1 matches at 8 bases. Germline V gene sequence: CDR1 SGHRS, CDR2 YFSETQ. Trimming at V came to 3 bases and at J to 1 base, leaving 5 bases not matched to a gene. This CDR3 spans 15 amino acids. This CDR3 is CASSWDGTGNTEAFF. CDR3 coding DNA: TGCGCCAGCAGCTGGGACGGGACAGGGAACACTGAAGCTTTCTTT.

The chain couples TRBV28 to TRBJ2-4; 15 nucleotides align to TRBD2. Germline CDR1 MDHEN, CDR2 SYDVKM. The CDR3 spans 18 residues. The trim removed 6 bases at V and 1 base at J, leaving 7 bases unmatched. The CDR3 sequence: CASRTGLAGGGAKNIQYF. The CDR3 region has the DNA TGTGCCAGCAGAACGGGACTAGCGGGAGGCGGGGCCAAAAACATTCAGTACTTC.

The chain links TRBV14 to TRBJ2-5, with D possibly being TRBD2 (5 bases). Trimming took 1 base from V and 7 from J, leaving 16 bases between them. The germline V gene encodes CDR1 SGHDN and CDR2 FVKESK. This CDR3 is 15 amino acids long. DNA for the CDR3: TGTGCCAGCAGCCAAGGATCGGGGAACGCGGGGACCCAGTACTTC. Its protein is CASSQGSGNAGTQYF.

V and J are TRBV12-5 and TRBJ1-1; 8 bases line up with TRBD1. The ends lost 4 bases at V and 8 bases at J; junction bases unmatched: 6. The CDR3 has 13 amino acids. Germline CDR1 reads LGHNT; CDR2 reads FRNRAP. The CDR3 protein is CASGSPTGAEAFF. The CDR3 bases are TGTGCTAGTGGTTCCCCGACAGGGGCCGAAGCTTTCTTT.

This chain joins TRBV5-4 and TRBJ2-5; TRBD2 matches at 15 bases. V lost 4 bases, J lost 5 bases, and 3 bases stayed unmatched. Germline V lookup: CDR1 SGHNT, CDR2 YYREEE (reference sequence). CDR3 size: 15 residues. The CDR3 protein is CASSPGLAGGETQYF. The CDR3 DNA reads TGTGCCAGCAGCCCCGGACTAGCGGGAGGGGAGACCCAGTACTTC.